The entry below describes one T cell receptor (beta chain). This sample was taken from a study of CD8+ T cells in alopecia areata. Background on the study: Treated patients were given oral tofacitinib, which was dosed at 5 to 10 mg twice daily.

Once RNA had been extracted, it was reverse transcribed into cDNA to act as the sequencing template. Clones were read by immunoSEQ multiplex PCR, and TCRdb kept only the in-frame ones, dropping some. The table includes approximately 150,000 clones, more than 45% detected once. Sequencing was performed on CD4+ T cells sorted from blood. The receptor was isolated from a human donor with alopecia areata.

CDR3 region: CASSSQGTGPSGANVLTF. For the CDR3, the DNA is TGTGCCAGTAGCAGCCAAGGGACAGGGCCCTCAGGGGCCAACGTCCTGACTTTC. This chain uses TRBV19 with TRBJ2-6, with 9 bases that match TRBD1. Germline CDR1 reads LNHDA; CDR2 reads SQIVND (reference sequence). The CDR3 length is 18 residues. J lost 4 bases, V lost 6 bases, and 13 bases had no gene match.